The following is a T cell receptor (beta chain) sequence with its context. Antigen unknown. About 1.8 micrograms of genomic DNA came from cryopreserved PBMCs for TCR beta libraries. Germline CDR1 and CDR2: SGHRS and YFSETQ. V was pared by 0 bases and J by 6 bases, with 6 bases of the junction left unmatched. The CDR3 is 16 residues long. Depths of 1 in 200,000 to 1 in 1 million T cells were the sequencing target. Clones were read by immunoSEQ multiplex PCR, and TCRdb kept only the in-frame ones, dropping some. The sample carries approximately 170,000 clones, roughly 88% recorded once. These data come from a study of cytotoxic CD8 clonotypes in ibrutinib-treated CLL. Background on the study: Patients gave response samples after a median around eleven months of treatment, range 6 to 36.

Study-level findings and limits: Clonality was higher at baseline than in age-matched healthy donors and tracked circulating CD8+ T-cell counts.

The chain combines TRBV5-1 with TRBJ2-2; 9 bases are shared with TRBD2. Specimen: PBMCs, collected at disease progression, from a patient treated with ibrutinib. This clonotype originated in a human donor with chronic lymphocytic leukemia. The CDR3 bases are TGCGCCAGCAGCTTGGTTTTAGCGGGAGTTGCCGGGGAGCTGTTTTTT. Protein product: CASSLVLAGVAGELFF.